A selection of T cell receptor beta chains follows, all from one sample in a study of T cell repertoires in cytomegalovirus infection. TCRdb passed the reads through MiXCR, listing each CDR3 protein once. Among about 600,000 distinct CDR3 sequences listed, roughly 26% were seen once. The material sequenced was CD8+ T cells from PBMCs. The receptors derive from a human donor in good health (CMV status not recorded). Some clones in this sample may be carry-over from other donors' samples. Both conserved end residues are part of each CDR3. A D gene is named only where the DNA matches it firmly. For some rows the clone size is stated as once, few or many, or as a class when expanded; others skip it.

TRBJ2-3	TRBV12-3/TRBV12-4	few	TRBD1	TGTGCCAGCAATCAGGGGGCGAGCACAGATACGCAGTATTTT	CASNQGASTDTQYF
TRBJ2-5	TRBV28	many	TRBD2	TGTGCCAGCAGACCCGGGACTAGCGGGGGACTCCAAGAGACCCAGTACTTC	CASRPGTSGGLQETQYF
TRBJ2-4	TRBV7-8	few	NA	TGTGCCAGCAGTCGACACCCGGGGATAACCGGCAGGGAAGCCAAAAACATTCAGTACTTC	CASSRHPGITGREAKNIQYF
TRBJ2-1	TRBV7-3	many	NA	TGTGCCAGCAGCTTAAACCCCTTAAATCCGGACAACTCCTACAATGAGCAGTTCTTC	CASSLNPLNPDNSYNEQFF
TRBJ1-5	TRBV2	few	NA	TGTGCCAGCCAAGGCTCGGGTTCTAATCAGCCCCAGCATTTT	CASQGSGSNQPQHF
TRBJ2-4	TRBV7-9	NA	TRBD1	TGTGCCAGCAGCGACGGGACAGGGGACGACATTCAGTACTTC	CASSDGTGDDIQYF
TRBJ2-3	TRBV6-2/TRBV6-3	many	TRBD1	TGTGCCAGCACCATGGGACAGACCACAGATACGCAGTATTTT	CASTMGQTTDTQYF
TRBJ2-7	TRBV7-9	NA	NA	TGTGCCAGCAGCTCGTCGTGGATGGCAACCTCCTACGAGCAGTACTTC	CASSSSWMATSYEQYF
TRBJ1-1	TRBV5-5	NA	NA	TGTGCCAGCAGCTTGGATGGCAGGGCGAACACTGAAGCTTTCTTT	CASSLDGRANTEAFF
TRBJ2-5	TRBV28	many	NA	TGTGCCAGCACCCATCCGGACATTCAAGAGACCCAGTACTTC	CASTHPDIQETQYF
TRBJ2-1	TRBV6-5	few	NA	TGTGCCAGCAGTTACCCCCCGGACAGAGACTATGAGCAGTTCTTC	CASSYPPDRDYEQFF
TRBJ1-1	TRBV7-9	many	NA	TGTGCCAGCAACCTCAATGGGGGCGCGGAAGCTTTCTTT	CASNLNGGAEAFF
TRBJ2-5	TRBV7-8	many	NA	TGTGCCAGCAGCTTAGCAGGACAGCAAGAGACCCAGTACTTC	CASSLAGQQETQYF
TRBJ1-5	TRBV5-1	NA	TRBD1	TGCGCCAGCATCTCCGGGACAGAGAATCAGCCCCAGCATTTT	CASISGTENQPQHF
TRBJ2-3	TRBV7-9	NA	NA	TGTGCCAGCAGCGCACACAGGTCAGGGGTTGAAGATACGCAGTATTTT	CASSAHRSGVEDTQYF
TRBJ2-1	TRBV28	few	NA	TGTGCCAGCAGCAAAGGGCTAGTAGGTCGAGAGCAGTTCTTC	CASSKGLVGREQFF
TRBJ1-2	TRBV6-6	once	NA	TGTGCCAGCAGTTACGGCTCTCCGGGTGGCTACACCTTC	CASSYGSPGGYTF
TRBJ2-5	TRBV7-6	NA	NA	TGTGCCAGCAGCAGCCGGGACCTCCGAGAGACCCAGTACTTC	CASSSRDLRETQYF
TRBJ1-1	TRBV7-2	many	NA	TGTGCCAGCAGCCCAATGGGGAACACTGAAGCTTTCTTT	CASSPMGNTEAFF
TRBJ1-2	TRBV14	NA	NA	TGTGCCAGCAGCCAATATAACTATGGCTACACCTTC	CASSQYNYGYTF
TRBJ2-3	TRBV10-3	NA	NA	TGTGCCATCAGGTCCCACACAGATACGCAGTATTTT	CAIRSHTDTQYF
TRBJ2-3	TRBV10-3	few	NA	TGTGCCACCAACGCTATAGGAGGGAGCACAGATACGCAGTATTTT	CATNAIGGSTDTQYF
TRBJ2-3	TRBV7-9	NA	NA	TGTGCCAGCAGCCCCGGACGGGTATGGGATACGCAGTATTTT	CASSPGRVWDTQYF
TRBJ1-2	TRBV5-1	NA	TRBD1	TGCGCCAGCAGCGGGGACAGCTATGGCTACACCTTC	CASSGDSYGYTF
TRBJ2-3	TRBV10-2	NA	TRBD1	TGCGCCAGCACTAGGACAGGGTTCAGCACAGATACGCAGTATTTT	CASTRTGFSTDTQYF
TRBJ2-3	TRBV19	NA	NA	TGTGCCAGTAGTTCATTAGGCGAGGTCACAGATACGCAGTATTTT	CASSSLGEVTDTQYF
TRBJ1-2	TRBV24-1	NA	TRBD1	TGTGCCACCAGTGACGCGGACAGGACTTATGGCTACACCTTC	CATSDADRTYGYTF
TRBJ1-2	TRBV29-1	few	NA	TGCAGCGTTGAGGGAGGCTATGGCTACACCTTC	CSVEGGYGYTF
TRBJ2-3	TRBV19	NA	TRBD2	TGTGCCAGAAGTATACCGAGCGGGGGGTCAGATACGCAGTATTTT	CARSIPSGGSDTQYF
TRBJ2-2	TRBV28	many	TRBD1	TGTGCCAGCAGCGCACTATTTACCGGGACAGTCTCTGGTGGAACCACCGGGGAGCTGTTTTTT	CASSALFTGTVSGGTTGELFF
TRBJ2-5	TRBV20-1	NA	NA	TGCAGTGCTAGAGCCCCAGGGAGGGAGACCCAGTACTTC	CSARAPGRETQYF
TRBJ1-1	TRBV7-9	large	NA	TGTGCCTCGTGCGGGGCGGGCATAGGGGAGATCCGCACTGAAGCTTTCTTT	CASCGAGIGEIRTEAFF
TRBJ1-2	TRBV19	few	NA	TGTGCCAGTAGTACTTCAGGGGACGCCCTTCCTAACTATGGCTACACCTTC	CASSTSGDALPNYGYTF
TRBJ2-5	TRBV20-1	NA	NA	TGCAGTGCTAGTCCCTTGACCAGGGGTCCCCGACAAGAGACCCAGTACTTC	CSASPLTRGPRQETQYF
TRBJ1-5	TRBV12-3/TRBV12-4	NA	TRBD1	TGTGCCAGCAGTTCGGACAGGGGGAATCAGCCCCAGCATTTT	CASSSDRGNQPQHF
TRBJ2-1	TRBV6-2/TRBV6-3	NA	NA	TGTGCCAGCAGTTCCGGGTTTTACGATGAGCAGTTCTTC	CASSSGFYDEQFF
TRBJ2-3	TRBV29-1	NA	NA	TGCAGCGTTGAAGAAAGGGCAGATACGCAGTATTTT	CSVEERADTQYF
TRBJ1-5	TRBV28	few	TRBD1	TGTGCCAGCAGTTTAGTGACAGGGGATAGCAATCAGCCCCAGCATTTT	CASSLVTGDSNQPQHF
TRBJ1-4	TRBV29-1	few	NA	TGCAGCGTTGGAACCAGGCCAACTAATGAAAAACTGTTTTTT	CSVGTRPTNEKLFF
TRBJ2-1	TRBV20-1	NA	TRBD2	TGCAGTGCTAGTCGTCTAGCGGGGGCTCCAGCGTACAATGAGCAGTTCTTC	CSASRLAGAPAYNEQFF
TRBJ2-1	TRBV20-1	few	TRBD2	TGCAGTGCTCCCCCGTGGAGCGGGGGAATCGTGAATGAGCAGTTCTTC	CSAPPWSGGIVNEQFF
TRBJ1-2	TRBV14	few	NA	TGTGCCAGCAGCCAACGGGGCGTTTATGGCTACACCTTC	CASSQRGVYGYTF
TRBJ1-5	TRBV6-2/TRBV6-3	NA	NA	TGTGCCAGCAGTTACAGTGCCCGGGATCCCCAGCATTTT	CASSYSARDPQHF
TRBJ2-2	TRBV25-1	few	TRBD1	TGTGCCAGCAGGGACAGGGGGTCGAACACCGGGGAGCTGTTTTTT	CASRDRGSNTGELFF
TRBJ2-1	TRBV11-1	few	NA	TGTGCCAGCAGCTCGGAATTTAGCTCCTACAATGAGCAGTTCTTC	CASSSEFSSYNEQFF
TRBJ1-3	TRBV13	NA	NA	TGTGCCAGCAGCTTAGGAAGGGGTGGAAACACCATATATTTT	CASSLGRGGNTIYF
TRBJ1-1	TRBV6-1	many	NA	TGTGCCAGCAGTGAGGTCGTAGGGAGCATCCCTCGGGTCCGGTCGAACACTGAAGCTTTCTTT	CASSEVVGSIPRVRSNTEAFF
TRBJ1-2	TRBV20-1	once	TRBD1	TGCAGTGCTACCCGGGACAGGGAATTTGATGGCTACACCTTC	CSATRDREFDGYTF
TRBJ1-2	TRBV7-9	many	NA	TGTGCCAGCAGCGTACAGGGACAAAACTATGGCTACACCTTC	CASSVQGQNYGYTF
TRBJ2-2	TRBV25-1	once	NA	TGTGCCAGCAGTAACCCCAGGCCCCTTTACACCGGGGAGCTGTTTTTT	CASSNPRPLYTGELFF
TRBJ2-2	TRBV5-4	many	NA	TGTGCCAGCAGCCACATGGGGAACACCGGGGAGCTGTTTTTT	CASSHMGNTGELFF
TRBJ1-1	TRBV27	few	TRBD1	TGTGCCAGCAGAGCTTCAGGGGGAACTGAAGCTTTCTTT	CASRASGGTEAFF
TRBJ2-1	TRBV6-5	NA	TRBD2	TGTGCCAGCAGTTACTCGAAAGCGGGGATTGAGCAGTTCTTC	CASSYSKAGIEQFF
TRBJ1-2	TRBV4-3	few	NA	TGCGCCAGCAGCCAAGGGTCGGGACGCTATGGCTACACCTTC	CASSQGSGRYGYTF
TRBJ1-5	TRBV24-1	NA	TRBD1	TGTGCCACCAGTGAACCAGGGGGTCAGCCCCAGCATTTT	CATSEPGGQPQHF
TRBJ2-1	TRBV6-8	NA	TRBD1	TGTGCCAGCAGTTACAGGGGCCAGGGGGAATACAATGAGCAGTTCTTC	CASSYRGQGEYNEQFF
TRBJ2-3	TRBV7-3	once	NA	TGTGCCACCCGGGACAACCCCACAGATACGCAGTATTTT	CATRDNPTDTQYF
TRBJ2-5	TRBV12-3/TRBV12-4	NA	NA	TGTGCCAGCAGCATCCCAGGGGTAGAAGAAGAGACCCAGTACTTC	CASSIPGVEEETQYF
TRBJ2-1	TRBV28	many	NA	TGTGCCAGTCGGGATCTCGCTACTAACAATGAGCAGTTCTTC	CASRDLATNNEQFF
TRBJ2-7	TRBV29-1	NA	NA	TGCAGCGTTGAAGAAGGACAATACGAGCAGTACTTC	CSVEEGQYEQYF